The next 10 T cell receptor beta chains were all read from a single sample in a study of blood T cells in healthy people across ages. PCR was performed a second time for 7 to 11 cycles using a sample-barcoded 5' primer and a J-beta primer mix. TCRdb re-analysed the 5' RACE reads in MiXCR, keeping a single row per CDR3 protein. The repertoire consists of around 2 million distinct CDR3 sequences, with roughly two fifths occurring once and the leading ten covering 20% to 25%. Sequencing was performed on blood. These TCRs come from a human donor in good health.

CDR3 sequence: CASSQHTGNTEAFF. CDR3 in DNA: TGTGCCAGCAGCCAACACACAGGGAACACTGAAGCTTTCTTT. V and J are TRBV7-9 and TRBJ1-1; the D gene is possibly TRBD1 (5 bases). Per the germline V gene, CDR1 is SEHNR and CDR2 is FQNEAQ (reference sequence). This CDR3 is 14 amino acids long. Trimming shortened V by 5 bases and J by 1 base, and 11 bases separated the two germline ends. Drawing the rest from reference TRBV7-9 and TRBJ1-1, the complete variable domain is DTGVSQNPRHKITKRGQNVTFRCDPISEHNRLYWYRQTLGQGPEFLTYFQNEAQLEKSRLLSDRFSAERPKGSFSTLEIQRTEQGDSAMYLCASSQHTGNTEAFFGQGTRLTVV.

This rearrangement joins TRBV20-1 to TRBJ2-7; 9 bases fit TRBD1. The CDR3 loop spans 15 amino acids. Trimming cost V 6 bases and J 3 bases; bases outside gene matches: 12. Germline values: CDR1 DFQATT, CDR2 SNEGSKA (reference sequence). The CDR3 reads CSARQPGQGNYEQYF. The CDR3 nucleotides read TGCAGTGCCCGACAACCGGGACAGGGAAACTACGAGCAGTACTTC.

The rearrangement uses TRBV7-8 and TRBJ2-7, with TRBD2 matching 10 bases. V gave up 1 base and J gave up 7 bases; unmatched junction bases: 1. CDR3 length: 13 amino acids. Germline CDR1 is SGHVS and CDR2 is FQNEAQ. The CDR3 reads CASSLELAGEQYF. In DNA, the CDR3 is TGTGCCAGCAGCTTAGAACTAGCGGGAGAGCAGTACTTC.

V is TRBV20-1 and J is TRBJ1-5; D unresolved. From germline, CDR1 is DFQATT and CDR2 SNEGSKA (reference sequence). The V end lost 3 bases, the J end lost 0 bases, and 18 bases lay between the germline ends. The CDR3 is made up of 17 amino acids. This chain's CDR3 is CSARRVSVPISNQPQHF. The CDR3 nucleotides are TGCAGTGCTAGGAGGGTATCAGTGCCGATTAGCAATCAGCCCCAGCATTTT.

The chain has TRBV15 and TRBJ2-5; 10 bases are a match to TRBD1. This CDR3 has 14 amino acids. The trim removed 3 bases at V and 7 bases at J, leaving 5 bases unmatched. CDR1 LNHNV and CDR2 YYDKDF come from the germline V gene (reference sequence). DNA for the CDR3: TGTGCCACCAGCAGGGGACAGGGGACCGGGACCCAGTACTTC. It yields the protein CATSRGQGTGTQYF.

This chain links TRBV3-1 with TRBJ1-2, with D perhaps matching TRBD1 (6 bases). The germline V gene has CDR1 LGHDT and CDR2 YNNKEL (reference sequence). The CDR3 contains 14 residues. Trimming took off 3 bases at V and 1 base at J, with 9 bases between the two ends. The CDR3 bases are TGTGCCAGCAGCCACACGGACAGTAACTATGGCTACACCTTC. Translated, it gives CASSHTDSNYGYTF.

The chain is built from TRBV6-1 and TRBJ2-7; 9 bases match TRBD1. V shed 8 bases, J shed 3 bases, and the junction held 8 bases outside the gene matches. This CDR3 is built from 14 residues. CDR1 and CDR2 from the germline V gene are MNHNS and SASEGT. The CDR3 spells CASEGTGIIYEQYF. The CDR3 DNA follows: TGTGCCAGCGAGGGGACAGGGATAATCTACGAGCAGTACTTC.

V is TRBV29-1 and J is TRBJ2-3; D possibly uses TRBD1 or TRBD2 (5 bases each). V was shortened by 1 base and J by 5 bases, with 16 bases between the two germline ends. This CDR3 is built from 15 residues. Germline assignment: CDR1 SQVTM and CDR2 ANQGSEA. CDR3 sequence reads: CSVEASRDLRDTQYF. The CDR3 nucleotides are TGCAGCGTTGAAGCCTCCCGGGACCTCCGAGATACGCAGTATTTT.

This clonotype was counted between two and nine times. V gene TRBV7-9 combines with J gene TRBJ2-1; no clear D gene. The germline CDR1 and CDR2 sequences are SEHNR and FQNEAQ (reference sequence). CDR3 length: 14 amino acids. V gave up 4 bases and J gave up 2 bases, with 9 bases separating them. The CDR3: CASSSQTPYNEQFF. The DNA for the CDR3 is TGTGCCAGCAGCTCCCAAACCCCCTACAATGAGCAGTTCTTC.

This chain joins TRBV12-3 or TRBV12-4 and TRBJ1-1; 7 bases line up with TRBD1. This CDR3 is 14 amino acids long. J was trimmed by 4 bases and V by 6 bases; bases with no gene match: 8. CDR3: CASSRTGQSTEAFF. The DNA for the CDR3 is TGTGCCAGCAGCCGGACAGGTCAGAGCACTGAAGCTTTCTTT.